This T cell receptor beta chain was captured in a study of early T cells in non-severe SARS-CoV-2 infection. TCRdb reprocessed the 5' RACE reads via MiXCR and lists one record per CDR3 protein. Of tens of thousands of distinct CDR3 sequences listed, roughly 9.4% are singletons. The sequence was obtained from an adult who was a healthcare worker with PCR-confirmed SARS-CoV-2 infection or an uninfected control (not recorded which). Sequenced input: whole blood.

The CDR3 region has the DNA TGCGCCAGCAGCCAAAGTCTGGGAGGAAGCACCGGGGAGCTGTTTTTT. The encoded protein is CASSQSLGGSTGELFF. The chain couples TRBV4-3 to TRBJ2-2; D may be TRBD2 (6 bases). Per the germline V gene, CDR1 is LGHNA and CDR2 is YSLEER. Trimming cost V 2 bases and J 4 bases, with 14 bases left between them. The CDR3 is made up of 16 amino acids.